This T cell receptor beta chain was retrieved from a study of cytomegalovirus exposure and HLA in healthy donors. The PCR contained 60 Vbeta and 13 Jbeta primers. Libraries were prepared by immunoSEQ multiplex PCR; TCRdb keeps only in-frame clonotypes and omits some of them. This sample has 120,000 to 150,000 clones, with about 80% found just once. Germline V gene lookup returns CDR1 MDHEN and CDR2 SYDVKM. The CDR3 loop spans 15 amino acids. V shed 7 bases and J 2 bases; nucleotides not matched to a gene: 3. The receptor was isolated from a man aged 25-45 years in good health and CMV-seropositive. The V gene is TRBV28, the J gene TRBJ2-6, with 9 positions matching TRBD1. Sequencing was performed on PBMCs. The CDR3 loop reads CASKTGGTGANVLTF. In DNA, the CDR3 is TGTGCCAGCAAAACAGGGGGCACTGGGGCCAACGTCCTGACTTTC.